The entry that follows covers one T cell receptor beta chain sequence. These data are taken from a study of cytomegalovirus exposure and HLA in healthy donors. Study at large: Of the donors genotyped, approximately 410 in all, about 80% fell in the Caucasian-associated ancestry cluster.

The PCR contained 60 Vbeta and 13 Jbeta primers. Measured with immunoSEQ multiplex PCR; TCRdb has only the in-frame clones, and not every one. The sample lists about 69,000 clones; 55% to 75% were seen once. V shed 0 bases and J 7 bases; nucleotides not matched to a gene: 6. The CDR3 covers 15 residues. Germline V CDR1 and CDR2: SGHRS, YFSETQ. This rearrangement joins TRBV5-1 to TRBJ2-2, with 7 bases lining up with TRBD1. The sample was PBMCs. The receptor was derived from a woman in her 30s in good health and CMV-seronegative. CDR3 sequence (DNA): TGCGCCAGCAGCTTGGGGGACAGCAATTACGGGGAGCTGTTTTTT. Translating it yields CASSLGDSNYGELFF.